This TCR beta chain was found in a study of T cells in Graves' hyperthyroidism and ophthalmopathy. At least ten counts were recorded for this clonotype. Individuals with ophthalmopathy presented a Clinical Activity Score of at least 3, a NOSPECS grade of at least 4 and a duration under 3 months. RNA transcripts provided the source from which TCR beta CDR3 regions were amplified. Carried out on the TCR CDR3, a first-round RT-PCR used the HTBI primer set. One entry per CDR3 protein, called by TCRdb with MiXCR from the multiplex PCR reads. Of around 610,000 distinct CDR3 sequences in the sample, 14% to 15% are singletons; the top ten hold approximately 4.3%. This receptor was identified in a woman aged 40 to 50 with Graves' ophthalmopathy. Sequenced input: blood.

The CDR3 bases are TGTGCCAGCAGCGTTAGCTGGGGGGCGGAGTTTCCCTACGAGCAGTACTTC. It specifies CASSVSWGAEFPYEQYF. The chain uses TRBV9 and TRBJ2-7, with D perhaps TRBD1 or TRBD2 (6 bases each). Trimming removed 2 bases at V and 2 bases at J, with 20 bases between. The CDR3 has 17 amino acids. Germline-derived CDR1 and CDR2 are SGDLS and YYNGEE.